This record concerns one T cell receptor (beta chain) sequence. What it binds is unknown. This record belongs to a study of CD8 T cells in Susac syndrome. Overall study findings and caveats: The TCR sequencing and HLA analysis in the study involved a relatively small number of individuals, as the study acknowledged.

With random hexamers, reverse transcription was performed on about 0.45 to 1 ug of RNA. The amplification used immunoSEQ multiplex PCR on TCR beta CDR3; it spanned 54 Vbeta and 13 Jbeta. Via MiXCR, TCRdb re-called the immunoSEQ multiplex PCR reads, giving one row per CDR3 protein. Among about 71,000 distinct CDR3 sequences listed, under 96% were seen once. This CDR3 has 13 residues. From germline, CDR1 is MDHEN and CDR2 SYDVKM. Trimming took 5 bases from V and 7 from J; bases not matched to a gene: 4. From blood CD8+ and CD4+ T cells, TCR beta sequences were generated. The multiple sclerosis control group was made up of treatment-naive patients with stable or active relapsing-remitting disease.

Sequencing used CD4+ T cells from PBMCs. V usage is TRBV28 and J usage is TRBJ1-5; 8 bases line up with TRBD1. The source of this sequence is a human donor with multiple sclerosis. The CDR3 reads CASSLNRGQPQHF. DNA of the CDR3: TGTGCCAGCAGTCTCAACAGGGGGCAGCCCCAGCATTTT. The whole variable domain, filled in from reference TRBV28 and TRBJ1-5, reads DVKVTQSSRYLVKRTGEKVFLECVQDMDHENMFWYRQDPGLGLRLIYFSYDVKMKEKGDIPEGYSVSREKKERFSLILESASTNQTSMYLCASSLNRGQPQHFGDGTRLSIL.